This T cell receptor beta chain was sequenced during a study of T cell changes during pregnancy in multiple sclerosis. Sequencing used immunoSEQ multiplex PCR; TCRdb keeps in-frame clones, though not all of them. The sample has under 100,000 clones, roughly 93% seen once. V gave up 4 bases and J gave up 5 bases; unmatched junction bases: 1. CDR3 length equals 12 residues. Germline V gene lookup returns CDR1 SGHDT and CDR2 YYEEEE. The receptor comes from a female donor with multiple sclerosis, enrolled in a pregnancy study. Specimen: peripheral blood, collected in the third trimester of pregnancy. The V and J genes are TRBV5-6 and TRBJ2-5; TRBD2 aligns across 8 bases. The CDR3 sequence is CASSGGGETQYF. The CDR3 DNA reads TGTGCCAGCAGCGGCGGGGGGGAGACCCAGTACTTC.